This TCR beta chain was recorded in a study of blood T cell repertoires in COVID-19. Study background: There were acute and convalescent COVID-19 samples, and they came from the United States, Italy and Spain. From T cells, B-cell-depleted T cells, or PBMCs came the material, which was cDNA or gDNA.

Generated by immunoSEQ multiplex PCR, the TCRdb table keeps only in-frame clones and is missing some. This sample yields a few hundred thousand clones, of which approximately 88% are seen a single time; about 9.4% belongs to the top ten. During active infection, Seattle patients enrolled and were then monitored through disease. A note on this clone: Other DNA variants within this sample encode the same CDR3.

Germline CDR1 and CDR2: SGHRS and YFSETQ. Deletions cut 2 bases from V and 7 bases from J, with 10 bases between. This CDR3 has 13 residues. The TCR was taken from a woman in her 70s with COVID-19, enrolled during active disease. The genes are TRBV5-1 and TRBJ2-1; D is possibly TRBD2 (5 bases). Sequenced material: peripheral blood. The CDR3 loop reads CASSLARGNEQFF. The CDR3 coding sequence is TGCGCCAGCAGCTTAGCCCGGGGTAATGAGCAGTTCTTC.